A selection of T cell receptor beta chains follows, all from one sample in a study of siplizumab effects on memory and regulatory T cells. The repertoire was sequenced with immunoSEQ multiplex PCR; TCRdb's copy has only in-frame clones and lacks some. The table includes fewer than 7,500 clones, 36% detected once. What these receptors recognize is not known. Sequencing used CFSE-low (dividing) CD8+ T cells sorted from an allogeneic mixed lymphocyte reaction. The receptors originated from a human donor in good health; the cells came from an allogeneic mixed lymphocyte reaction. The CDR3 runs from the conserved cysteine through the conserved F or W. D genes are given only for firm matches. Only part of the rows carry a size: once, few, many, or a class if the clone is expanded.

J gene: TRBJ2-7; V gene: TRBV27; D gene: -; clone size: few; CDR3 DNA: TGTGCCAGCAGTTCCGGACAGTTAGAGCAGTACTTC; CDR3 protein: CASSSGQLEQYF
J gene: TRBJ2-7; V gene: TRBV13; D gene: -; clone size: -; CDR3 DNA: TGTGCCAGCAGCTCCAACTCCTACGAGCAGTACTTC; CDR3 protein: CASSSNSYEQYF
J gene: TRBJ2-1; V gene: TRBV4-1; D gene: TRBD2; clone size: medium-sized; CDR3 DNA: TGCGCCAGCAGCCAGGGACTAGGGGGTCAGGAGCAGTTCTTC; CDR3 protein: CASSQGLGGQEQFF
J gene: TRBJ2-1; V gene: TRBV11-3; D gene: TRBD1; clone size: hyperexpanded; CDR3 DNA: TGTGCCAGCAGCCCGGGGACAGGGAGCAATGAGCAGTTCTTC; CDR3 protein: CASSPGTGSNEQFF
J gene: TRBJ2-1; V gene: TRBV7-6; D gene: TRBD1; clone size: once; CDR3 DNA: TGTGCCAGCATCCTTGATCAGGGGGCCTACAATGAGCAGTTCTTC; CDR3 protein: CASILDQGAYNEQFF
J gene: TRBJ2-7; V gene: TRBV27; D gene: TRBD1; clone size: large; CDR3 DNA: TGTGCCAGCAGCCCCGGGACAGGAGGTTACGAGCAGTACTTC; CDR3 protein: CASSPGTGGYEQYF
J gene: TRBJ2-3; V gene: TRBV4-2; D gene: -; clone size: medium-sized; CDR3 DNA: TGTGCCAGCAGCCAAGAGGAGAGGAGCGGAGATACGCAGTATTTT; CDR3 protein: CASSQEERSGDTQYF
J gene: TRBJ1-5; V gene: TRBV27; D gene: -; clone size: few; CDR3 DNA: TGTGCCAGCAGTTCCCTCATAAATCAGCCCCAGCATTTT; CDR3 protein: CASSSLINQPQHF
J gene: TRBJ2-7; V gene: TRBV7-3; D gene: -; clone size: -; CDR3 DNA: TGTGCCAGCAGCTCGGAGACCCCGACCTACGAGCAGTACTTC; CDR3 protein: CASSSETPTYEQYF
J gene: TRBJ2-2; V gene: TRBV10-3; D gene: TRBD1; clone size: few; CDR3 DNA: TGTGCCATCAGGCAGGGGGCTGAAACCGGGGAGCTGTTTTTT; CDR3 protein: CAIRQGAETGELFF
J gene: TRBJ2-1; V gene: TRBV9; D gene: TRBD1; clone size: -; CDR3 DNA: TGTGCCAGCAGCGGACGGGACAGGGGACAGAATGAGCAGTTCTTC; CDR3 protein: CASSGRDRGQNEQFF
J gene: TRBJ2-1; V gene: TRBV7-9; D gene: -; clone size: few; CDR3 DNA: TGTGCCAGCAGCTTATCAAATGAGCAGTTCTTC; CDR3 protein: CASSLSNEQFF
J gene: TRBJ2-7; V gene: TRBV9; D gene: -; clone size: -; CDR3 DNA: TGTGCCAGCAGCGTAGATGAGTCCTACGAGCAGTACTTC; CDR3 protein: CASSVDESYEQYF
J gene: TRBJ2-7; V gene: TRBV7-9; D gene: TRBD1; clone size: once; CDR3 DNA: TGTGCCAGCAGCTCATCCGGGACAGCCTTCTACGAGCAGTACTTC; CDR3 protein: CASSSSGTAFYEQYF
J gene: TRBJ2-7; V gene: TRBV28; D gene: -; clone size: few; CDR3 DNA: TGTGCCAGCAGTTTAGCCACCTCCTACGAGCAGTACTTC; CDR3 protein: CASSLATSYEQYF
J gene: TRBJ2-1; V gene: TRBV28; D gene: TRBD2; clone size: -; CDR3 DNA: TGTGCCAGCAGTTTCCCGGGACTACTGTTCTTC; CDR3 protein: CASSFPGLLFF
J gene: TRBJ2-3; V gene: TRBV7-9; D gene: -; clone size: -; CDR3 DNA: TGTGCCAGCAGCTTCGTAGGAGATACGCAGTATTTT; CDR3 protein: CASSFVGDTQYF
J gene: TRBJ2-5; V gene: TRBV7-9; D gene: -; clone size: few; CDR3 DNA: TGTGCCAGCAGCTTAGCTGTTGCGGGGCAGACCCAGTACTTC; CDR3 protein: CASSLAVAGQTQYF
J gene: TRBJ2-5; V gene: TRBV11-3; D gene: -; clone size: -; CDR3 DNA: TGTGCCAGCAGCCTCGATAGGGAAGAGACCCAGTACTTC; CDR3 protein: CASSLDREETQYF
J gene: TRBJ1-1; V gene: TRBV10-2; D gene: TRBD1; clone size: medium-sized; CDR3 DNA: TGCGCCAGCAGCTGGACAGGTCCTGAAGCTTTCTTT; CDR3 protein: CASSWTGPEAFF
J gene: TRBJ2-7; V gene: TRBV19; D gene: TRBD2; clone size: medium-sized; CDR3 DNA: TGTGCCAGTAGTATAGTGGCGGGGGCCTACGAGCAGTACTTC; CDR3 protein: CASSIVAGAYEQYF
J gene: TRBJ2-1; V gene: TRBV5-3; D gene: -; clone size: -; CDR3 DNA: TGTGCCAGCAGCTTGCTTAGCCCAGAGCAGTTCTTC; CDR3 protein: CASSLLSPEQFF
J gene: TRBJ2-5; V gene: TRBV9; D gene: -; clone size: few; CDR3 DNA: TGTGCCAGCAGCGACCTTGGGGAGACCCAGTACTTC; CDR3 protein: CASSDLGETQYF
J gene: TRBJ1-1; V gene: TRBV4-1; D gene: -; clone size: -; CDR3 DNA: TGCGCCAGCAGCCACGTCCCACTCGAGAACACTGAAGCTTTCTTT; CDR3 protein: CASSHVPLENTEAFF